This entry lists 27 T cell receptor beta chains sequenced from one sample in a study of a mutant IDH1 vaccine in newly diagnosed glioma. The time point here: baseline, week 1 (first vaccination visit). The treatment was: pre-vaccination baseline after standard-of-care therapy. Clones were read by immunoSEQ multiplex PCR, and TCRdb kept only the in-frame ones, dropping some. Of tens of thousands of clones listed, about three quarters are singletons. Sequenced here: PBMCs, sampled from a glioma patient treated with radiotherapy, temozolomide or both. All receptors derive from a woman in her thirties or forties with glioma.

The chain carries TRBV5-1 and TRBJ2-3; TRBD2 agrees at 12 bases. V trimming: 0 bases; J trimming: 0 bases; junction bases outside the gene matches: 5. Germline CDR1 reads SGHRS; CDR2 reads YFSETQ. CDR3 size: 18 residues. The CDR3 sequence: CASSLGLAGVLSTDTQYF. In DNA form, the CDR3 reads TGCGCCAGCAGCTTGGGACTAGCGGGGGTCCTTAGCACAGATACGCAGTATTTT.

The V gene is TRBV7-9, the J gene TRBJ2-4; D is ambiguous. V lost 2 bases and J 2 bases, leaving 7 bases between the germline ends. Germline loops: CDR1 SEHNR, CDR2 FQNEAQ (reference sequence). The CDR3 sequence is 14 residues long. CDR3 bases: TGTGCCAGCAGCTTAACGGGCACCAAAAACATTCAGTACTTC. As protein: CASSLTGTKNIQYF.

This clone was detected once. The V call is TRBV5-1, the J call TRBJ1-1; D is undetermined. This CDR3 has 11 residues. V shed 3 bases and J shed 4 bases, with 4 bases lying between them. Germline CDR1 and CDR2: SGHRS and YFSETQ. The CDR3 spells CASSYLTEAFF. The DNA of the CDR3 is TGCGCCAGCAGCTACCTCACTGAAGCTTTCTTT.

This clone was found a few times. This chain links TRBV27 with TRBJ1-5; perhaps TRBD1 as D (5 bases). V was pared by 4 bases and J by 2 bases, with 9 bases between. The germline CDR1 and CDR2 sequences are MNHEY and SMNVEV (reference sequence). The CDR3 runs 14 residues. The CDR3 DNA reads as TGTGCCAGCAGTTCGGGGGAAGGCAATCAGCCCCAGCATTTT. It specifies CASSSGEGNQPQHF.

The chain uses TRBV27 and TRBJ1-4; a weak D match, TRBD1 (6 bases). Germline V lookup: CDR1 MNHEY, CDR2 SMNVEV (reference sequence). V was trimmed by 6 bases and J by 10 bases, leaving 21 bases between them. This CDR3 is built from 15 residues. CDR3 residues: CASSPRGQYGAKLFF. CDR3 DNA sequence: TGTGCCAGCAGCCCCCGAGGACAGTATGGAGCAAAACTGTTTTTT. Complete variable domain (other parts from reference TRBV27 and TRBJ1-4): EAQVTQNPRYLITVTGKKLTVTCSQNMNHEYMSWYRQDPGLGLRQIYYSMNVEVTDKGDVPEGYKVSRKEKRNFPLILESPSPNQTSLYFCASSPRGQYGAKLFFGSGTQLSVL.

The chain recombines TRBV4-2 with TRBJ1-4; 8 bases align to TRBD1. This CDR3 region has 15 residues. Germline CDR1 is LGHNA and CDR2 is YNFKEQ. V was clipped by 3 bases and J by 7 bases; unmatched bases: 7. The CDR3 protein is CASSHQDRDGEKLFF. The CDR3 region has the DNA TGTGCCAGCAGCCATCAGGACAGGGACGGTGAAAAACTGTTTTTT.

In this sample, this clone turned up a few times. The V gene is TRBV18, the J gene TRBJ1-5; D remains ambiguous. Trimming took off 2 bases at V and 11 bases at J, with 13 bases between the two ends. The CDR3 runs to 13 residues. Per germline, CDR1 KGHSH and CDR2 LQKENI. CDR3: CASSPAEPGAQHF. The CDR3 DNA sequence: TGTGCCAGCTCACCAGCTGAACCCGGGGCCCAGCATTTT.

The rearrangement links TRBV7-9 to TRBJ1-1, with TRBD1 identical over 8 bases. This CDR3 region has 14 residues. The germline V gene encodes CDR1 SEHNR and CDR2 FQNEAQ (reference sequence). The V and J ends lost 4 bases and 1 base, in that order; junction bases with no gene match: 2. The DNA for the CDR3 is TGTGCCAGCAGCTCAGGACAGGGGAACACTGAAGCTTTCTTT. This encodes CASSSGQGNTEAFF.

The chain uses TRBV7-9 and TRBJ2-5; the D gene is possibly TRBD2 (6 bases). Per germline, CDR1 SEHNR and CDR2 FQNEAQ (reference sequence). The CDR3 runs to 15 residues. Trimming cost V 8 bases and J 4 bases, with 20 bases left between them. CDR3 protein: CASERRGPPGETQYF. The CDR3 DNA sequence: TGTGCCAGCGAAAGGCGGGGCCCACCCGGAGAGACCCAGTACTTC.

The chain recombines TRBV2 with TRBJ1-1, with a tentative D call TRBD1 (5 bases). Trimming removed 11 bases from V and 0 bases from J, with 25 bases in between. The CDR3 has 17 amino acids. CDR1 is SNHLY and CDR2 is FYNNEI in the germline V gene. The CDR3 region is CAGWTGTYGGLNTEAFF. DNA of the CDR3: TGTGCCGGGTGGACCGGGACTTACGGCGGCTTGAACACTGAAGCTTTCTTT.

This chain connects TRBV4-1 to TRBJ2-7, with D possibly TRBD2 on 6 matching bases. Trimming shortened V by 1 base and J by 0 bases, and 7 bases separated the two germline ends. The CDR3 runs 14 residues. Germline lookup yields CDR1 MGHRA and CDR2 YSYEKL. CDR3 in amino acids: CASSQVGSSYEQYF. CDR3 in DNA: TGCGCCAGCAGCCAAGTCGGGAGCTCCTACGAGCAGTACTTC.

The J gene is TRBJ1-1, the V gene TRBV11-3; D may be TRBD1 (6 bases). The germline V gene has CDR1 SGHNT and CDR2 YENEEA. The CDR3 is 14 amino acids. V was shortened by 2 bases and J by 2 bases, with 9 bases between the two germline ends. CDR3 protein: CASSLSGVNTEAFF. CDR3 bases: TGTGCCAGCAGCTTATCAGGGGTCAACACTGAAGCTTTCTTT.

As DNA, the CDR3 is TGTGCCTGGAGTGCCCACCTAGGGGGGGGAAGTCAGCCCCAGCATTTT. Amino acid sequence: CAWSAHLGGGSQPQHF. The chain employs TRBV30 and TRBJ1-5, with D possibly being TRBD1 (6 bases). V was trimmed by 1 base and J by 6 bases, leaving 19 bases between them. This CDR3 contains 16 residues. CDR1 and CDR2 from the germline V gene are GTSNPN and SVGIG (reference sequence).

The V and J genes are TRBV13 and TRBJ2-1, with 9 bases aligning to TRBD2. The CDR3 is 16 amino acids. V gave up 6 bases and J gave up 4 bases; unmatched junction bases: 10. The V gene's germline CDR1 is PRHDT and CDR2 FYEKMQ (reference sequence). The CDR3 spells CASSLGRGGSYNEQFF. The CDR3 coding sequence is TGTGCCAGCAGTTTGGGGCGGGGGGGCTCATACAATGAGCAGTTCTTC. Full variable domain (remainder filled in from reference TRBV13 and TRBJ2-1): AAGVIQSPRHLIKEKRETATLKCYPIPRHDTVYWYQQGPGQDPQFLISFYEKMQSDKGSIPDRFSAQQFSDYHSELNMSSLELGDSALYFCASSLGRGGSYNEQFFGPGTRLTVL.

The gene calls are TRBV11-2 and TRBJ2-5, with D unresolved. CDR3 length: 12 amino acids. Trimming took off 7 bases at V and 4 bases at J, with 10 bases between the two ends. CDR1 and CDR2 (germline): SGHAT, FQNNGV. CDR3 region: CASNNPLETQYF. The CDR3 nucleotides are TGTGCCAGCAACAATCCTTTAGAGACCCAGTACTTC.

CDR3 protein: CASSPDWPGSGYTF. CDR3 sequence (DNA): TGTGCCAGCAGCCCGGATTGGCCAGGGAGTGGCTACACCTTC. The gene calls are TRBV21-1 and TRBJ1-2. TRBV21-1 is labeled a pseudogene. The CDR3 has 14 residues.

The rearrangement links TRBV19 to TRBJ2-1; TRBD1 agrees at 7 bases. Germline values: CDR1 LNHDA, CDR2 SQIVND (reference sequence). CDR3 length: 15 amino acids. J lost 0 bases, V lost 4 bases, and 3 bases had no gene match. The CDR3 bases are TGTGCCAGTAGTACCAGGGGGAGCTCCTACAATGAGCAGTTCTTC. This translates into CASSTRGSSYNEQFF.

The gene calls are TRBV5-5 and TRBJ1-4; TRBD1 aligns across 8 bases. Per germline, CDR1 SGHKS and CDR2 YYEKEE (reference sequence). The length of the CDR3 is 14 residues. The V gene end was trimmed by 2 bases and the J gene end by 8 bases; junction bases not matched to a gene: 5. CDR3 in DNA: TGTGCCAGCAGCTTAACAGGGGGGCAAGAAAAACTGTTTTTT. Its translation: CASSLTGGQEKLFF.

This rearrangement joins TRBV10-3 to TRBJ2-7, with D perhaps TRBD2 (7 bases). The CDR3 totals 15 residues. Per germline, CDR1 ENHRY and CDR2 SYGVKD. Trimming shortened V by 6 bases and J by 5 bases, and 20 bases separated the two germline ends. CDR3 sequence: CAISRTSRGANEQYF. CDR3 DNA sequence: TGTGCCATCAGCAGGACCAGTCGGGGGGCGAACGAGCAGTACTTC.

The rearrangement joins TRBV30 to TRBJ2-1; 8 nucleotides align to TRBD2. Losses at the gene ends were 1 base for V and 3 bases for J; bases not matched to a gene: 5. This CDR3 is built from 15 residues. The V gene's germline CDR1 is GTSNPN and CDR2 SVGIG (reference sequence). CDR3 bases: TGTGCCTGGAGTGAAAGCGGGGGACTCTACAATGAGCAGTTCTTC. Translation: CAWSESGGLYNEQFF.

There are a few counts of this clone. The CDR3 region has the DNA TGTGCCAGTAATGACGTCGGCATGAACACTGAAGCTTTCTTT. This translates into CASNDVGMNTEAFF. The genes are TRBV19 and TRBJ1-1, with no clear D. Deletions cut 7 bases from V and 0 bases from J, with 12 bases between. Germline CDR1 LNHDA, CDR2 SQIVND (reference sequence). CDR3 length equals 14 residues.

The genes are TRBV14 and TRBJ1-2; possible D gene TRBD1, 5 bases. This CDR3 is 16 amino acids long. V lost 4 bases, J lost 3 bases, and 18 bases lay in between. Germline V CDR1 and CDR2: SGHDN, FVKESK. The CDR3 protein is CASSPGGGRLDYGYTF. In nucleotides, the CDR3 is TGTGCCAGCAGCCCTGGCGGGGGGAGGCTTGACTATGGCTACACCTTC.

The gene calls are TRBV9 and TRBJ1-1, with 9 bases that match TRBD1. This CDR3 contains 14 residues. The V segment lost 4 bases and the J segment 1 base; nucleotides outside the gene matches: 2. Germline-derived CDR1 and CDR2 are SGDLS and YYNGEE. CDR3 amino acids: CASSPTGGNTEAFF. In nucleotides, the CDR3 is TGTGCCAGCAGCCCGACAGGGGGGAACACTGAAGCTTTCTTT.

The gene calls are TRBV28 and TRBJ1-5; 9 nucleotides line up with TRBD1. CDR1 and CDR2 from the germline V gene are MDHEN and SYDVKM. After removal of 5 bases from V and 6 bases from J, the junction contained 11 bases not matched to a gene. The CDR3 loop spans 16 amino acids. CDR3 in DNA: TGTGCCAGCAGTATGGACAGGGGTCGCCCTTCTCAGCCCCAGCATTTT. It encodes CASSMDRGRPSQPQHF.

The J gene is TRBJ2-7, the V gene TRBV25-1, with 9 bases matching TRBD1. The CDR3 totals 12 residues. V gave up 8 bases and J gave up 7 bases; unmatched junction bases: 6. CDR1 is MGHDK and CDR2 is SYGVNS in the germline V gene. In nucleotides, the CDR3 is TGTGCCAGCGATGGACAGGGGCTGGAGCAGTACTTC. It translates to CASDGQGLEQYF.

V and J are TRBV5-4 and TRBJ1-1, with 12 bases matching TRBD1. This CDR3 contains 13 residues. With 4 bases clipped from V and 8 bases from J, the junction kept 3 bases outside the gene matches. Looked up from germline, CDR1 is SGHNT and CDR2 is YYREEE (reference sequence). The CDR3: CASSPGTGGEAFF. The CDR3 DNA reads as TGTGCCAGCAGCCCGGGGACAGGGGGCGAAGCTTTCTTT.

DNA of the CDR3: TGTGCCAGTAGGACACCCGGAAACACCATATATTTT. Residues: CASRTPGNTIYF. This chain links TRBV19 with TRBJ1-3; D uncertain. Trimming took 6 bases from V and 4 from J, leaving 7 bases between them. Germline V gene data show CDR1 as LNHDA and CDR2 as SQIVND (reference sequence). The CDR3 has 12 residues.